This is a list of T cell receptor beta chains from one sample in a study of T cell responses to AZD1222 COVID-19 vaccine. Repertoires were generated with immunoSEQ multiplex PCR, while TCRdb's copy carries only in-frame clones and drops some. This table holds 140,000 to 150,000 clones, approximately 92% found once. Material: peripheral blood, obtained on day 0 of AZD1222 vaccination. These receptors originate from an adult in good health. Each CDR3 is given with its conserved first and last residue. Each record gives: CDR3 DNA, CDR3 protein, D gene, J gene, clone size, V gene. D genes are given only for firm matches. Clone size is stated in some rows and not others, as once, few, many or a class when expanded.

cdr3_nt: TGTGCCAGCAGTTTCACCCCAGGGGTGAATTCACCCCTCCACTTT; cdr3_aa: CASSFTPGVNSPLHF; d_call: .; j_call: TRBJ1-6; clone_size: .; v_call: TRBV6-5
cdr3_nt: TGTGCCAGCAGTTCTGGGTTTGCTAATGAAAAACTGTTTTTT; cdr3_aa: CASSSGFANEKLFF; d_call: .; j_call: TRBJ1-4; clone_size: .; v_call: TRBV6-5
cdr3_nt: TGTGCCAGCAGTTACGGGCGGACTTGGGACGGCTACACCTTC; cdr3_aa: CASSYGRTWDGYTF; d_call: .; j_call: TRBJ1-2; clone_size: .; v_call: TRBV6-5
cdr3_nt: TGTGCCAGCAGCCCCGTTGGGCCCCAGCCCCAGCATTTT; cdr3_aa: CASSPVGPQPQHF; d_call: .; j_call: TRBJ1-5; clone_size: .; v_call: TRBV6-5
cdr3_nt: TGCAGTGCTAGAGTTAGGGCAACCGTATATTTT; cdr3_aa: CSARVRATVYF; d_call: .; j_call: TRBJ1-3; clone_size: .; v_call: TRBV20-1
cdr3_nt: TGTGCCAGCACCTTCCTCGGACTAGCGGGAGGGAATGAGCAGTTCTTC; cdr3_aa: CASTFLGLAGGNEQFF; d_call: TRBD2; j_call: TRBJ2-1; clone_size: .; v_call: TRBV27
cdr3_nt: TGTGCCAGCAGCTTAGTGGGAGCGGAGCTCACCGGGGAGCTGTTTTTT; cdr3_aa: CASSLVGAELTGELFF; d_call: .; j_call: TRBJ2-2; clone_size: .; v_call: TRBV7-2
cdr3_nt: TGCGCCAGCAGCTTGCCCAGCGGGAGGATTGAACCTGGGGCCAACGTCCTGACTTTC; cdr3_aa: CASSLPSGRIEPGANVLTF; d_call: TRBD2; j_call: TRBJ2-6; clone_size: .; v_call: TRBV5-1
cdr3_nt: TGTGCCAGCAGTCCGGCTAGCGGGAGGTACAATGAGCAGTTCTTC; cdr3_aa: CASSPASGRYNEQFF; d_call: TRBD2; j_call: TRBJ2-1; clone_size: .; v_call: TRBV2
cdr3_nt: TGCGCCAGCAGCCGCACAGGGAACTATGGCTACACCTTC; cdr3_aa: CASSRTGNYGYTF; d_call: .; j_call: TRBJ1-2; clone_size: .; v_call: TRBV5-1
cdr3_nt: TGCGCCAGCAGCACCGAGGGCGGACGAAGAGAAGCTTTCTTT; cdr3_aa: CASSTEGGRREAFF; d_call: .; j_call: TRBJ1-1; clone_size: once; v_call: TRBV5-1
cdr3_nt: TGTGCCAGTAAAACCGGACAGGGGTATTCACCCCTCCACTTT; cdr3_aa: CASKTGQGYSPLHF; d_call: TRBD1; j_call: TRBJ1-6; clone_size: .; v_call: TRBV19
cdr3_nt: TGTGCCAGCAGCCCGGCGGCCGGTTCCTACAATGAGCAGTTCTTC; cdr3_aa: CASSPAAGSYNEQFF; d_call: .; j_call: TRBJ2-1; clone_size: .; v_call: TRBV11-3
cdr3_nt: TGTGCCAGCACCAGGTCGAACTATGGCTACACCTTC; cdr3_aa: CASTRSNYGYTF; d_call: .; j_call: TRBJ1-2; clone_size: .; v_call: TRBV12-3/TRBV12-4
cdr3_nt: TGCGCCAGCAGCCAAGTAGGGGTCTATGGCTACACCTTC; cdr3_aa: CASSQVGVYGYTF; d_call: .; j_call: TRBJ1-2; clone_size: .; v_call: TRBV4-1
cdr3_nt: TGTGCCAGCAGCCCAGGGGGCTTGGGTGAAAAACTGTTTTTT; cdr3_aa: CASSPGGLGEKLFF; d_call: TRBD1; j_call: TRBJ1-4; clone_size: .; v_call: TRBV7-6
cdr3_nt: TGTGCCAGCAGCCCGGGACAGAAAGCAACTAATGAAAAACTGTTTTTT; cdr3_aa: CASSPGQKATNEKLFF; d_call: TRBD1; j_call: TRBJ1-4; clone_size: .; v_call: TRBV6-2/TRBV6-3
cdr3_nt: TGTGCCAGCGGGATTAGCGGGGATATCACTGAAGCTTTCTTT; cdr3_aa: CASGISGDITEAFF; d_call: .; j_call: TRBJ1-1; clone_size: .; v_call: TRBV7-9
cdr3_nt: TGTGCCAGCAGCGAGGGGACAGGGTACACTTCACCCCTCCACTTT; cdr3_aa: CASSEGTGYTSPLHF; d_call: TRBD1; j_call: TRBJ1-6; clone_size: once; v_call: TRBV7-9
cdr3_nt: TGCGCCAGCAGCCAAGCAGCACTCCTAAACGATGGCTACACCTTC; cdr3_aa: CASSQAALLNDGYTF; d_call: .; j_call: TRBJ1-2; clone_size: .; v_call: TRBV4-1
cdr3_nt: TGTGCCAGCAGTGAAGGACAGGGGCTCAATCAGCCCCAGCATTTT; cdr3_aa: CASSEGQGLNQPQHF; d_call: TRBD1; j_call: TRBJ1-5; clone_size: .; v_call: TRBV2
cdr3_nt: TGTGCCAGCCGTCGAGTTTCGGGAAACACCATATATTTT; cdr3_aa: CASRRVSGNTIYF; d_call: .; j_call: TRBJ1-3; clone_size: .; v_call: TRBV6-5
cdr3_nt: TGCGCCAGCAGTGAAGTACTAGCGATAACCGGGGAGCTGTTTTTT; cdr3_aa: CASSEVLAITGELFF; d_call: TRBD2; j_call: TRBJ2-2; clone_size: .; v_call: TRBV10-2